Presented here are 27 T cell receptor beta chains from one specimen sequenced in a study of blood T cells in healthy people across ages. Using a J-beta primer mix together with a sample-barcoded 5' primer, a second PCR was run for about 6 to 12 cycles. MiXCR, applied by TCRdb to the 5' RACE reads, yields one record per CDR3 protein. Seen here are hundreds of thousands of distinct CDR3 sequences, nearly 25% observed once, and the top ten hold 8.5% to 9.5%. The sample also formed part of further work on T cells of mothers and their children.

The sample taken for sequencing was blood. The receptors originated from a boy younger than 18 in good health.

V usage is TRBV5-1 and J usage is TRBJ2-5; unclear D gene. Germline V lookup: CDR1 SGHRS, CDR2 YFSETQ. The V gene lost 4 bases and the J gene lost 2 bases, with 15 bases spanning the gap. This CDR3 has 15 amino acids. The CDR3 coding sequence is TGCGCCAGCAGCCCCACAGCGCTGCTACAAGAGACCCAGTACTTC. This gives the protein CASSPTALLQETQYF. Based on the CDR3 plus reference TRBV5-1 and TRBJ2-5, the full variable domain is KAGVTQTPRYLIKTRGQQVTLSCSPISGHRSVSWYQQTPGQGLQFLFEYFSETQRNKGNFPGRFSGRQFSNSRSEMNVSTLELGDSALYLCASSPTALLQETQYFGPGTRLLVL.

Concerning this clonotype itself: Lacking the conserved final phenylalanine or tryptophan, this CDR3 likely reflects a read error. The chain employs TRBV12-3 or TRBV12-4 and TRBJ2-5, with D tentatively TRBD1 (6 bases). This CDR3 is 13 amino acids long. V was clipped by 6 bases and J by 5 bases, with 13 bases between them. The CDR3 protein is CASSSRGRETQYL. The CDR3 nucleotides read TGTGCCAGCAGCTCCAGGGGCAGGGAGACCCAGTACTTG.

This clonotype was seen a handful of times. V gene TRBV27 combines with J gene TRBJ2-1, with D hard to call. The CDR3 is 14 residues long. The germline gives CDR1 MNHEY, CDR2 SMNVEV (reference sequence). With 0 bases removed from V and 6 bases from J, the gap between germline ends came to 9 bases. The CDR3 nucleotides read TGTGCCAGCAGTTTATCTTGGGGTTTCAATGAGCAGTTCTTC. This codes for CASSLSWGFNEQFF.

Comments on this clonotype: One junction end disagrees with the germline gene, perhaps due to a read error. The V gene is TRBV6-5, the J gene TRBJ2-7; 13 positions match TRBD2. Germline assignment: CDR1 MNHEY and CDR2 SVGAGI. The CDR3 extends over 17 amino acids. The CDR3 DNA follows: TGCGCCAGCAGTTACGGAAGGACTAGCGGGAGAGCCTACGAGCAGTACTTC. This translates into CASSYGRTSGRAYEQYF.

Comment on this clonotype: Just one base apart from a much larger clone, this may be a read error. The chain carries TRBV7-2 and TRBJ2-3; D gene uncertain. Germline lookup yields CDR1 SGHTA and CDR2 FQGNSA. The CDR3 covers 12 residues. CDR3 sequence reads: CAGSFRTDTQYF. CDR3 DNA: TGTGCCGGCAGCTTCCGCACAGATACGCAGTATTTT.

The chain uses TRBV12-3 or TRBV12-4 and TRBJ2-3; D is undetermined. Trimming cost V 4 bases and J 4 bases, with 9 bases left between them. The CDR3 extends over 13 amino acids. DNA of the CDR3: TGTGCCAGCAGTTGGAACGCGCCAGATACGCAGTATTTT. Translated, it gives CASSWNAPDTQYF.

This clonotype was seen a handful of times. The chain is built from TRBV10-3 and TRBJ1-3, with 9 bases aligning to TRBD1. This CDR3 is 17 amino acids long. CDR1 and CDR2 from the germline V gene are ENHRY and SYGVKD. V was pared by 6 bases and J by 0 bases, with 9 bases of the junction left unmatched. CDR3 nucleotides: TGTGCCATCAGGGACCTGGACAGGGGTGACTCTGGAAACACCATATATTTT. This encodes CAIRDLDRGDSGNTIYF.

This chain links TRBV12-3 or TRBV12-4 with TRBJ1-2; TRBD1 matches 7 bases. The J segment lost 5 bases and the V segment lost 2 bases, leaving 14 bases of the junction unmatched. The CDR3 spans 17 residues. The CDR3: CASSLSFNADRVYGYTF. The DNA for the CDR3 is TGTGCCAGCAGTTTATCCTTTAACGCCGACAGGGTTTATGGCTACACCTTC.

This clonotype was counted between two and nine times. The rearrangement links TRBV20-1 to TRBJ1-4; D gene uncertain. V lost 0 bases and J lost 0, with 17 bases in between. The CDR3 is made up of 18 amino acids. Germline V CDR1 and CDR2: DFQATT, SNEGSKA (reference sequence). The CDR3 is CSARDRRVPPATNEKLFF. In DNA form, the CDR3 reads TGCAGTGCTAGAGATAGAAGGGTCCCACCAGCAACTAATGAAAAACTGTTTTTT.

Remarks on this clonotype: One end of the junction is discordant with germline, which a read error may explain. This chain uses TRBV11-2 with TRBJ2-7, with 13 bases lining up with TRBD2. CDR1 is SGHAT, CDR2 FQNNGV, per germline. This CDR3 region has 18 residues. The CDR3 loop reads CASSSGLAGVFSSYEHYF. The CDR3, as DNA: TGTGCCAGCAGCTCAGGACTAGCGGGGGTTTTTTCTTCCTACGAGCATTACTTC.

The rearrangement links TRBV27 to TRBJ2-5; 8 bases align to TRBD2. The end of the DNA fits TRBJ2-1 better, so the J call may be wrong. Germline V lookup: CDR1 MNHEY, CDR2 SMNVEV (reference sequence). The CDR3 extends over 13 amino acids. The CDR3 reads CASSAGLAPEQFF. The CDR3 bases are TGTGCCAGCAGTGCCGGACTAGCCCCTGAGCAGTTCTTC.

This clonotype has more than one count but fewer than ten. The rearrangement uses TRBV4-1 and TRBJ2-7, with D maybe TRBD2 (6 bases). CDR3 length: 16 amino acids. Germline assignment: CDR1 MGHRA and CDR2 YSYEKL. The V and J ends lost 1 base and 1 base respectively, with 14 bases between them. The CDR3 reads CASSQVPGGPSYEQYF. The CDR3 DNA reads TGCGCCAGCAGCCAAGTACCCGGGGGACCTTCCTACGAGCAGTACTTC.

This clonotype appeared a few times. The chain combines TRBV7-2 with TRBJ2-7; 13 bases align to TRBD2. CDR1 SGHTA and CDR2 FQGNSA come from the germline V gene. This CDR3 is 15 amino acids long. V dropped 5 bases and J dropped 4; count of bases not matched to a gene: 5. CDR3 in DNA: TGTGCCAGCAGCCGACGGACTAGCGGGAGTTACGAGCAGTACTTC. Translated: CASSRRTSGSYEQYF. Combining the CDR3 with reference TRBV7-2 and TRBJ2-7 gives the whole variable domain GAGVSQSPSNKVTEKGKDVELRCDPISGHTALYWYRQSLGQGLEFLIYFQGNSAPDKSGLPSDRFSAERTGGSVSTLTIQRTQQEDSAVYLCASSRRTSGSYEQYFGPGTRLTVT.

V usage is TRBV10-3 and J usage is TRBJ1-2; 9 nucleotides match TRBD1. This CDR3 is built from 12 residues. The J segment lost 10 bases and the V segment lost 4 bases, leaving 4 bases of the junction unmatched. Germline lookup yields CDR1 ENHRY and CDR2 SYGVKD. The CDR3 DNA reads TGTGCCATCAGTGGGGACAGGGCGATCTACACCTTC. Translating it yields CAISGDRAIYTF.

The V call is TRBV29-1, the J call TRBJ1-5, with a tentative D call TRBD1 (5 bases). The V and J ends lost 7 bases and 4 bases respectively, with 20 bases between them. CDR3 size: 15 residues. Germline V gene data show CDR1 as SQVTM and CDR2 as ANQGSEA. CDR3 nucleotides: TGCAGCGCTCCCGGGGGTCGGGGCTCGAATCAGCCCCAGCATTTT. Amino acid sequence: CSAPGGRGSNQPQHF.

In its sample, this clonotype was seen a few times. This chain links TRBV20-1 with TRBJ2-3; either TRBD1 or TRBD2 may fit D (5 bases each). V lost 1 base and J 4 bases, leaving 18 bases between the germline ends. This CDR3 contains 16 residues. Germline V lookup: CDR1 DFQATT, CDR2 SNEGSKA (reference sequence). CDR3 sequence (DNA): TGCAGTGCTAGAGTAGCGAGCAAGTGGGGCGCAGATACGCAGTATTTT. It is translated as CSARVASKWGADTQYF.

The chain recombines TRBV10-3 with TRBJ1-3; D is uncertain. The germline gives CDR1 ENHRY, CDR2 SYGVKD. The ends were cut back, 8 bases at V and 0 bases at J, with 11 bases in the middle. The CDR3 loop spans 14 amino acids. The CDR3 sequence: CAISGPHSGNTIYF. The CDR3 bases are TGTGCCATCTCAGGACCTCACTCTGGAAACACCATATATTTT.

The chain employs TRBV29-1 and TRBJ1-2; 7 nucleotides line up with TRBD1. In germline, CDR1 is SQVTM, CDR2 ANQGSEA. Unmatched junction bases numbered 6, after V lost 5 bases and J lost 6 bases. The CDR3 is 12 amino acids. The CDR3 sequence is CSVQGGGDGYTF. The CDR3 region has the DNA TGCAGCGTTCAAGGAGGGGGCGATGGCTACACCTTC.

The chain carries TRBV4-1 and TRBJ1-1; possible D gene TRBD1, 5 bases. Trimming took off 3 bases at V and 4 bases at J, with 9 bases between the two ends. Germline CDR1 and CDR2: MGHRA and YSYEKL. The CDR3 has 13 residues. This CDR3 is CASSQGPGTEAFF. The CDR3 DNA reads TGCGCCAGCAGCCAGGGACCTGGCACTGAAGCTTTCTTT.

The V and J genes are TRBV7-9 and TRBJ2-1, with D tentatively TRBD1 or TRBD2 (5 bases each). Looked up from germline, CDR1 is SEHNR and CDR2 is FQNEAQ (reference sequence). The ends were cut back, 3 bases at V and 2 bases at J, with 14 bases in the middle. The CDR3 totals 16 residues. The CDR3 nucleotides read TGTGCCAGCAGCTTCACCGACAGACTAACCTACAATGAGCAGTTCTTC. This sequence encodes CASSFTDRLTYNEQFF.

This sequence joins TRBV9 and TRBJ2-1, with D perhaps TRBD1 (6 bases). The CDR3 has 16 amino acids. CDR1 is SGDLS, CDR2 YYNGEE, per germline. V lost 0 bases and J 5 bases, leaving 15 bases between the germline ends. The CDR3 region has the DNA TGTGCCAGCAGCGTAGTAGGACAGCTGACCCACAATGAGCAGTTCTTC. Translating it yields CASSVVGQLTHNEQFF.

As regards this clonotype: This is likely a read error, given that the CDR3 carries no conserved phenylalanine or tryptophan at its end. This chain connects TRBV18 to TRBJ1-3; D remains ambiguous. This CDR3 contains 16 residues. CDR1 and CDR2 (germline): KGHSH, LQKENI. Trimming cost V 2 bases and J 1 base, with 12 bases left between them. The chain's CDR3 is CASSPATVSSGNTIYL. DNA for the CDR3: TGTGCCAGCTCACCAGCCACGGTGTCTTCTGGAAACACCATATATTTA.

V is TRBV4-2 and J is TRBJ1-4; tentatively, D is TRBD1 (5 bases). Trimming cost V 4 bases and J 7 bases, with 7 bases left between them. The CDR3 is made up of 12 amino acids. The germline V gene has CDR1 LGHNA and CDR2 YNFKEQ. This CDR3 is CASSLQGEKLFF. The DNA of the CDR3 is TGTGCCAGCAGCCTCCAGGGTGAAAAACTGTTTTTT.

This clonotype was counted between two and nine times. The CDR3 DNA sequence: TGCAGCTCGATTCGGCCTGCGGAGACCCAGTACTTC. Residues: CSSIRPAETQYF. The chain has TRBV20-1 and TRBJ2-5; D gene unclear. Germline V gene data show CDR1 as DFQATT and CDR2 as SNEGSKA (reference sequence). The CDR3 contains 12 residues.

This clonotype has more than one count but fewer than ten. The chain links TRBV20-1 to TRBJ2-5; D gene uncertain. V was pared by 0 bases and J by 4 bases, with 3 bases between. The CDR3 totals 11 residues. Germline-derived CDR1 and CDR2 are DFQATT and SNEGSKA (reference sequence). DNA for the CDR3: TGCAGTGCTAGAGAGGCAGAGACCCAGTACTTC. Its protein is CSAREAETQYF.

This clonotype showed up just a few times. This chain joins TRBV5-1 and TRBJ2-5, with a tentative D call TRBD2 (6 bases). The CDR3 has 14 amino acids. CDR1 is SGHRS and CDR2 is YFSETQ in the germline V gene. With 4 bases removed from V and 3 bases from J, the gap between germline ends came to 13 bases. The DNA of the CDR3 is TGCGCCAGCAGCGCGGACTATTTAGAAGAGACCCAGTACTTC. It yields the protein CASSADYLEETQYF.

This clonotype turned up a few times. The J gene is TRBJ2-1, the V gene TRBV27, with D uncertain. The length of the CDR3 is 15 residues. Trimming cost V 1 base and J 2 bases, with 9 bases left between them. Germline V gene data show CDR1 as MNHEY and CDR2 as SMNVEV (reference sequence). CDR3 loop: CASSLYRAAYNEQFF. CDR3 DNA: TGTGCCAGCAGTTTATATCGCGCAGCCTACAATGAGCAGTTCTTC.